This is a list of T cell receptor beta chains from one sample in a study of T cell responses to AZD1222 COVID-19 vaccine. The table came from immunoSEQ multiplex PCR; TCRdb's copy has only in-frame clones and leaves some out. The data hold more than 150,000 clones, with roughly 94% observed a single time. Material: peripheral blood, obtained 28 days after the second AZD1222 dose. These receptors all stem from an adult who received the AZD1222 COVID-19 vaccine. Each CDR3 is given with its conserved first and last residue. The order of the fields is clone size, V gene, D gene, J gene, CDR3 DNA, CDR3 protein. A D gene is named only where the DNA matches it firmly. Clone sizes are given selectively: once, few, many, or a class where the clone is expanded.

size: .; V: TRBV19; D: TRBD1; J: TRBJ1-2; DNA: TGTGCCAGTAGTTACCGACAGGGCGAGACCTTTTACACCTTC; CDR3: CASSYRQGETFYTF
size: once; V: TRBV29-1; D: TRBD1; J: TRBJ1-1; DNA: TGCAGCGTCGGACAGGTCATGAACACTGAAGCTTTCTTT; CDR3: CSVGQVMNTEAFF
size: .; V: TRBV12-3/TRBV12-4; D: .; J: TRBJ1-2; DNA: TGTGCCAGCAGTTTGGCGATTAACTATGGCTACACCTTC; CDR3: CASSLAINYGYTF
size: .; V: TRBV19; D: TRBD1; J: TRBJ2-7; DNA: TGTGCCAGTAGCGCCGGGACAGGGTCCTACGAGCAGTACTTC; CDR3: CASSAGTGSYEQYF
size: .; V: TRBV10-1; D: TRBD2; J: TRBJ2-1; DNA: TGCGCCAGCAGTCCGGGACTAGCGGGGGGCAATGAGCAGTTCTTC; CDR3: CASSPGLAGGNEQFF
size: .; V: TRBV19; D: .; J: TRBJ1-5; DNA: TGTGCCAGTACCCTAGGTCGGGGGGGCAATCAGCCCCAGCATTTT; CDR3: CASTLGRGGNQPQHF
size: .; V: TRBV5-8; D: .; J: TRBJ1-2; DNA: TGTGCCAGCACCCAGGCCATCCCCTCATATGGCTACACCTTC; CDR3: CASTQAIPSYGYTF
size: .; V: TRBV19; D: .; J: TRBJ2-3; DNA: TGTGCCAGCACTCATGGAGGGACTTACACAGATACGCAGTATTTT; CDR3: CASTHGGTYTDTQYF
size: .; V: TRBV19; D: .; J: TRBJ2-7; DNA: TGTGCCAGTAGTCTTTATCTCACAGCTCTCGAGCAGTACTTC; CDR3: CASSLYLTALEQYF
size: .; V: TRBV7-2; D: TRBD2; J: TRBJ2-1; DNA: TGTGCCAGCAGCTTGGCGGGAGGGCCAAATGAGCAGTTCTTC; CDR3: CASSLAGGPNEQFF
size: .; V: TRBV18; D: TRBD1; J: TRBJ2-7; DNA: TGTGCCAGCTCACCGTCGGACAGGCTCTACGAGCAGTACTTC; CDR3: CASSPSDRLYEQYF
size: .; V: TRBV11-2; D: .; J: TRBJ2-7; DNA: TGTGCCAGCAGCTTGATTGACGAGCAGTACTTC; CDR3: CASSLIDEQYF
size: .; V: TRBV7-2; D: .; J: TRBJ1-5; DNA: TGTGCCAGCAGCTTAGAGGGAGCTAGCAATCAGCCCCAGCATTTT; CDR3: CASSLEGASNQPQHF
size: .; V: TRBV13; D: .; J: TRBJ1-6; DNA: TGTGCCAGCAGCACACAGGGTTTTTCACCCCTCCACTTT; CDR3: CASSTQGFSPLHF
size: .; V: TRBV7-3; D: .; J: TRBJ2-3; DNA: TGTGCCAGCAGTCTAGATCGGTGGACAGATACGCAGTATTTT; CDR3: CASSLDRWTDTQYF
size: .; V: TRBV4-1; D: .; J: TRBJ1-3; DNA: TGCGCCAGCAGCCAAGCCGGGTTCTCTGGAAACACCATATATTTT; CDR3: CASSQAGFSGNTIYF